Below are 8 T cell receptor beta chains sequenced from a single sample in a study of radiotherapy plus CTLA-4 blockade in lung cancer. The data were produced by immunoSEQ multiplex PCR, yet TCRdb's version contains in-frame clones alone and is incomplete. The sample yields approximately 40,000 clones, 65% to 90% seen once. The input for sequencing was peripheral blood, taken from a patient treated with radiotherapy plus ipilimumab. These receptors were taken from a human donor with non-small cell lung cancer whose response to radiotherapy plus ipilimumab could not be evaluated.

DNA of the CDR3: TGTGCCAGCTCACCACGAGAGGATGAGACCCAGTACTTC. It codes for CASSPREDETQYF. The rearrangement joins TRBV18 to TRBJ2-5; D gene ambiguous. The germline V and J ends were trimmed by 1 base and 5 bases, with 8 bases remaining between them. The CDR3 length is 13 residues. Germline assignment: CDR1 KGHSH and CDR2 LQKENI.

The chain is built from TRBV10-2 and TRBJ2-1; TRBD1 might be the D (5 bases). V was pared by 7 bases and J by 0 bases, with 10 bases between. Germline V CDR1 and CDR2: WSHSY, SAAADI. This CDR3 is built from 14 residues. CDR3 region: CASTGFSSYNEQFF. Here the CDR3 DNA reads TGCGCCAGCACAGGGTTCAGCTCCTACAATGAGCAGTTCTTC.

The gene calls are TRBV9 and TRBJ2-2; the D is unclear. The germline CDR1 and CDR2 sequences are SGDLS and YYNGEE. Trimming pared 0 bases from V and 2 bases from J, leaving 8 bases between. CDR3 length equals 15 residues. The CDR3 bases are TGTGCCAGCAGCGTAGTGGCAGGCAACACCGGGGAGCTGTTTTTT. This encodes CASSVVAGNTGELFF.

The J gene is TRBJ2-5, the V gene TRBV5-4; a possible D gene is TRBD2 (6 bases). Germline CDR1 and CDR2: SGHNT and YYREEE (reference sequence). V lost 4 bases to trimming and J lost 5 bases, with 15 bases between them. This CDR3 has 14 amino acids. CDR3 nucleotides: TGTGCCAGCAGCCGGGGGACGACGGTGGAGACCCAGTACTTC. Amino acid sequence: CASSRGTTVETQYF. Filled out from reference TRBV5-4 and TRBJ2-5, the complete variable domain reads ETGVTQSPTHLIKTRGQQVTLRCSSQSGHNTVSWYQQALGQGPQFIFQYYREEENGRGNFPPRFSGLQFPNYSSELNVNALELDDSALYLCASSRGTTVETQYFGPGTRLLVL.

There are a few counts of this clone. V gene TRBV5-5 combines with J gene TRBJ2-3; TRBD1 matches at 8 bases. This CDR3 contains 17 residues. After removal of 5 bases from V and 6 bases from J, the junction contained 17 bases not matched to a gene. CDR1 and CDR2 (germline): SGHKS, YYEKEE (reference sequence). The CDR3 here is CASRESGTGAVGDTQYF. The CDR3 nucleotides read TGTGCCAGCAGAGAGTCCGGGACAGGAGCCGTGGGGGATACGCAGTATTTT.

V gene TRBV5-1 combines with J gene TRBJ1-5, with TRBD1 matching 9 bases. The J segment lost 4 bases and the V segment lost 4 bases, leaving 3 bases of the junction unmatched. This CDR3 spans 14 amino acids. Germline-derived CDR1 and CDR2 are SGHRS and YFSETQ. The CDR3 sequence is CASSQGQGNQPQHF. CDR3 nucleotide sequence: TGCGCCAGCAGCCAGGGACAGGGAAATCAGCCCCAGCATTTT.

The chain is built from TRBV4-2 and TRBJ2-1; 7 nucleotides agree with TRBD2. The V gene's germline CDR1 is LGHNA and CDR2 YNFKEQ. The CDR3 loop spans 13 amino acids. V dropped 4 bases and J dropped 5; count of bases not matched to a gene: 2. CDR3 protein: CASSPLADNEQFF. CDR3 coding DNA: TGTGCCAGCAGCCCGCTAGCGGACAATGAGCAGTTCTTC.

The chain has TRBV9 and TRBJ2-1; 9 nucleotides align to TRBD2. The V gene's germline CDR1 is SGDLS and CDR2 YYNGEE. The V gene end was trimmed by 0 bases and the J gene end by 4 bases; junction bases not matched to a gene: 11. The CDR3 loop spans 18 amino acids. CDR3 protein: CASSVGGVGLATYNEQFF. The DNA for the CDR3 is TGTGCCAGCAGCGTAGGGGGGGTGGGACTAGCCACATACAATGAGCAGTTCTTC.